This TCR beta chain was retrieved from a study of blood T cells in healthy people across ages. The overall study: In model experiments, template switching was able to capture about one barcoded beta molecule for every two T cells that were present. Whole-study findings and limits: There were more naive CD4+ cells and higher diversity in long-lived donors than in aged donors. Strongly correlated with naive T cell percentage was TCR beta diversity.

In the case of this clonotype: Antigen: not known.

Germline V gene lookup returns CDR1 MDHEN and CDR2 SYDVKM. The CDR3 is 15 amino acids. A second PCR of 7 to 11 cycles used a sample-barcoded 5' primer and a J-beta primer mix. Via MiXCR, TCRdb re-called the 5' RACE reads, giving one row per CDR3 protein. The sample consists of roughly 800,000 distinct CDR3 sequences, approximately 25% of them appearing once. These data also featured in a second study, about T cells of mothers and their children.

What was sequenced was blood. The chain couples TRBV28 to TRBJ2-5, with 7 bases fitting TRBD1. Judging by the DNA end, TRBJ2-7 fits better; the J call may be wrong. This clonotype was obtained from a boy younger than 18 in good health. The CDR3, as DNA: TGTGCCAGCGGCCCCGGTGGGACAGAAATTTACGAGCAGTACTTC. Translated, it gives CASGPGGTEIYEQYF.